This TCR beta chain was documented in a study of metastatic and nonmetastatic thyroid tumors. In the study overall: Patients with malignant and benign thyroid disease provided blood and tumor or nodule tissue, whose repertoires were compared.

There are 15 residues in the CDR3. Germline V gene lookup returns CDR1 LGHDT and CDR2 YNNKEL (reference sequence). V lost 7 bases to trimming and J lost 2 bases, with 17 bases between them. TCRdb redid the clone calls on the PCR reads using MiXCR. This sample has roughly 30,000 clones, with 20% to 25% found just once. This clone was picked up many times. Its specificity is unknown. Study-wide results and caveats: When malignant thyroid tumors were compared with benign nodules, TCR beta diversity was reportedly significantly higher in the malignant tumors. This held in both blood and tumor samples.

Among the patients, none had received any treatment before thyroid surgery. V is TRBV3-1 and J is TRBJ2-5; D might be TRBD1 (7 bases). The sequenced sample consisted of blood. The TCR sequence derives from a female donor with papillary thyroid cancer or a benign thyroid nodule (not recorded which). Some clones in this sample may be carry-over from other donors' samples. The chain's CDR3 is CASTKHSGGQETQYF. CDR3 coding DNA: TGTGCCAGCACTAAACACTCAGGGGGGCAAGAGACCCAGTACTTC.